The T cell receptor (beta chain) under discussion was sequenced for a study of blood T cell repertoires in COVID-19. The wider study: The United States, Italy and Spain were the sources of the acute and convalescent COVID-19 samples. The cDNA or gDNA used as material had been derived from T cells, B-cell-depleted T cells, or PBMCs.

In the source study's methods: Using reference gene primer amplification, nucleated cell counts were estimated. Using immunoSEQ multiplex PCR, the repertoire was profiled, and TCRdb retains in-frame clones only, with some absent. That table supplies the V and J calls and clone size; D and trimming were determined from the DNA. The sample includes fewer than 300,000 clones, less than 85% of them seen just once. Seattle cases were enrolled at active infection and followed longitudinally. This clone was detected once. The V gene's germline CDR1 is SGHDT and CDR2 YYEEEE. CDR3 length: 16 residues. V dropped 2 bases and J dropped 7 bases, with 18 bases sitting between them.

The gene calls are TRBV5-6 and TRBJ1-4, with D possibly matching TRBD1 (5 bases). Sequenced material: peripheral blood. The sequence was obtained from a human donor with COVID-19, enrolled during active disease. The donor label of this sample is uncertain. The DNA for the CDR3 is TGTGCCAGCAGCTTCCAGCCGGGGACTGGGGGTGAAAAACTGTTTTTT. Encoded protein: CASSFQPGTGGEKLFF.